This T cell receptor (beta chain) stems from a study of T cells after yellow fever vaccination. TCRdb passed the 5' RACE reads through MiXCR, listing each CDR3 protein once. The top ten hold 15% to 20% of the sample, which has a few hundred thousand distinct CDR3 sequences, approximately 4.3% seen once. V lost 5 bases and J 0 bases, leaving 15 bases between the germline ends. Germline V gene lookup returns CDR1 LGHNT and CDR2 FRNRAP. This CDR3 has 16 amino acids. The gene calls are TRBV12-5 and TRBJ2-3; D assignment may be TRBD1 or TRBD2 (5 bases each). The TCR comes from a man in his late teens or twenties who received the YFV17D yellow fever vaccine. The starting material was PBMCs, obtained 15 days after the yellow fever booster vaccination. The CDR3 region has the DNA TGTGCTAGTGGTCGCCCCGGGACGGCTAGCACAGATACGCAGTATTTT. Amino acid sequence: CASGRPGTASTDTQYF.